This T cell receptor (beta chain) was observed in a study of T-cell memory formation after mild COVID-19. A single record per CDR3 protein comes from TCRdb applying MiXCR to the 5' RACE reads. The repertoire holds 380,000 or so distinct CDR3 sequences, with approximately 13% as singletons. Sequencing was carried out using PBMCs or a T cell subset sorted from them (not recorded which). The clonotype was recovered from a young man who had mild COVID-19 (a few samples of this study predate the infection). Cell type and time point are not known.

CDR3 bases: TGTGCTAGTGGTTTCGGGGAGGCGATGAATCAGCCCCAGCATTTT. This codes for CASGFGEAMNQPQHF. The chain employs TRBV12-5 and TRBJ1-5, with D hard to call. Germline loops: CDR1 LGHNT, CDR2 FRNRAP. V lost 3 bases, J lost 4 bases, and 13 bases lay in between. The CDR3 is 15 residues long. The full variable domain, its missing parts supplied by reference TRBV12-5 and TRBJ1-5, is DARVTQTPRHKVTEMGQEVTMRCQPILGHNTVFWYRQTMMQGLELLAYFRNRAPLDDSGMPKDRFSAEMPDATLATLKIQPSEPRDSAVYFCASGFGEAMNQPQHFGDGTRLSIL.